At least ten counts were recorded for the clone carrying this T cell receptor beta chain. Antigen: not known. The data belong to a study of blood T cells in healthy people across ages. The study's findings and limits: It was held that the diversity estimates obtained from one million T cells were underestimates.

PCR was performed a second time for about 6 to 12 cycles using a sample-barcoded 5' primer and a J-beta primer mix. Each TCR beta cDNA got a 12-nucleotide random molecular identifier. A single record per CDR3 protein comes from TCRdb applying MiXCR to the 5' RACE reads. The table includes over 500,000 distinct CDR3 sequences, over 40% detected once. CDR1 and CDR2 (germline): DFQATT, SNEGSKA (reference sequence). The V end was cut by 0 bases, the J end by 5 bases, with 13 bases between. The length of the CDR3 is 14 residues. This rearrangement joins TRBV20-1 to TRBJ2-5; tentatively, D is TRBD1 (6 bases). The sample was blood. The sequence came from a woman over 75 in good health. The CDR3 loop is CSARDLQGKETQYF. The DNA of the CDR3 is TGCAGTGCTAGAGATCTCCAGGGGAAGGAGACCCAGTACTTC.